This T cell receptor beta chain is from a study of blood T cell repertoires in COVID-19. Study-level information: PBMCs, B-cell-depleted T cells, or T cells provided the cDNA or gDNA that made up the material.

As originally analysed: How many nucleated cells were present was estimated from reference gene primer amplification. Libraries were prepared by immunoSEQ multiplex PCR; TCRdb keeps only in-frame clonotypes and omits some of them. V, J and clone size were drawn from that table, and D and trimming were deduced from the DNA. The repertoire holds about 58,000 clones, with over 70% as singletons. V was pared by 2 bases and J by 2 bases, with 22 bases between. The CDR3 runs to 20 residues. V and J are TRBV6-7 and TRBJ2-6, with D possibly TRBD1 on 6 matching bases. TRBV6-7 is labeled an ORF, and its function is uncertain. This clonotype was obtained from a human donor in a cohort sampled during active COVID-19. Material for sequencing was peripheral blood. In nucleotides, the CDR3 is TGTGCCAGCAGTTACACGGTGGGGTCCAGGGGAGCCACTGGGGCCAACGTCCTGACTTTC. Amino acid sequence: CASSYTVGSRGATGANVLTF.